Listed here is a single T cell receptor beta chain. Its antigen is undetermined. Libraries for TCR beta were made by quantitative 5'-RACE with molecular barcodes. From the 5' RACE reads, TCRdb called clonotypes with MiXCR, one entry per CDR3 protein. The table lists about 160,000 distinct CDR3 sequences, around a tenth of them singletons. These data are taken from a study of CD8 T cells in ankylosing spondylitis. Study-level points and caveats: Those disease-linked clones were CD8+; they were also relatively rare in peripheral blood. Some motif variants were previously reported in reactive arthritis synovial fluid and blood.

This TCR was recovered from a female donor with ankylosing spondylitis or in good health (not recorded which). The specimen was blood, either unsorted or a sorted T cell fraction (not recorded which).

CDR3 protein: CASSQEPGPTDTQYF. In DNA, the CDR3 is TGCGCCAGCAGCCAAGAACCAGGACCCACAGATACGCAGTATTTT. V usage is TRBV4-3 and J usage is TRBJ2-3, with D uncertain. V was shortened by 0 bases and J by 2 bases, with 9 bases between the two germline ends. This CDR3 spans 15 amino acids. Germline V lookup: CDR1 LGHNA, CDR2 YSLEER.